What follows are 8 T cell receptor beta chains derived from one specimen sequenced in a study of long-term antiretroviral therapy in people with HIV. Researchers ran immunoSEQ v3.0 at survey level. Sequencing was performed with immunoSEQ multiplex PCR; in TCRdb, only in-frame clones are kept and a portion is missing. The table includes roughly 13,000 clones, 70% to 80% detected once. This specimen consisted of unsorted PBMCs, obtained 1.3 years before starting antiretroviral therapy. The origin of the receptors is a man aged 35 to 55 with HIV.

CDR3 in amino acids: CASRATGNTEAFF. The DNA of the CDR3 is TGTGCCAGTAGGGCTACAGGGAACACTGAAGCTTTCTTT. The V gene is TRBV19, the J gene TRBJ1-1; possibly TRBD1 for D (5 bases). The germline V and J ends were trimmed by 6 bases and 1 base, with 9 bases remaining between them. Germline-derived CDR1 and CDR2 are LNHDA and SQIVND (reference sequence). The CDR3 is made up of 13 amino acids. The whole variable domain, filled in from reference TRBV19 and TRBJ1-1, reads DGGITQSPKYLFRKEGQNVTLSCEQNLNHDAMYWYRQDPGQGLRLIYYSQIVNDFQKGDIAEGYSVSREKKESFPLTVTSAQKNPTAFYLCASRATGNTEAFFGQGTRLTVV.

This clone was detected a few times. The chain has TRBV27 and TRBJ1-3, with TRBD1 matching over 7 bases. The CDR3 covers 15 residues. Germline V gene sequence: CDR1 MNHEY, CDR2 SMNVEV (reference sequence). V was pared by 5 bases and J by 2 bases, with 6 bases of the junction left unmatched. This chain's CDR3 is CASSRGQKAGNTIYF. CDR3 sequence (DNA): TGTGCCAGCAGTCGGGGACAGAAAGCTGGAAACACCATATATTTT.

The J gene is TRBJ2-7, the V gene TRBV6-6; D is unresolved. Germline V lookup: CDR1 MNHNY, CDR2 SVGAGI (reference sequence). This CDR3 spans 13 amino acids. V lost 5 bases and J lost 3, with 11 bases in between. CDR3 DNA sequence: TGTGCCAGCAGTAGAAATCTGGACTACGAGCAGTACTTC. Translation gives CASSRNLDYEQYF.

J is TRBJ2-2 and V is TRBV18; TRBD1 aligns across 7 bases. Trimming at V came to 3 bases and at J to 1 base, leaving 5 bases not matched to a gene. The CDR3 is 16 residues long. Germline V gene sequence: CDR1 KGHSH, CDR2 LQKENI. CDR3 residues: CASSPTRQGNTGELFF. In nucleotides, the CDR3 is TGTGCCAGCTCACCCACCCGACAGGGGAACACCGGGGAGCTGTTTTTT.

This clone was recorded a few times. The V and J genes are TRBV15 and TRBJ2-7; D not resolved. CDR1 LNHNV and CDR2 YYDKDF come from the germline V gene (reference sequence). The CDR3 covers 15 residues. The V end was cut by 1 base, the J end by 5 bases, with 15 bases between. The CDR3 sequence: CATSRVPYAGNEQYF. The CDR3 DNA sequence: TGTGCCACCAGCAGAGTCCCCTACGCAGGCAACGAGCAGTACTTC.

J is TRBJ2-7 and V is TRBV23-1; D uncertain. TRBV23-1 is noted as an ORF with a role that remains uncertain. This CDR3 is built from 14 residues. V was cut by 10 bases and J by 1 base, with 17 bases left in between. The chain's CDR3 is CANLTPAVSYEQYF. For the CDR3, the DNA is TGCGCCAATTTAACGCCGGCGGTGTCCTACGAGCAGTACTTC.

A few counts support this clone. The genes are TRBV2 and TRBJ1-2, with TRBD1 matching over 7 bases. CDR1 SNHLY and CDR2 FYNNEI come from the germline V gene. CDR3 length equals 14 residues. The J segment lost 0 bases and the V segment lost 8 bases, leaving 6 bases of the junction unmatched. The CDR3 protein is CASGTEYSNYGYTF. In DNA, the CDR3 is TGTGCCAGCGGGACAGAGTACTCTAACTATGGCTACACCTTC.

This clone has only a few counts. The chain has TRBV27 and TRBJ1-5; 8 bases match TRBD1. This CDR3 has 17 amino acids. Germline-derived CDR1 and CDR2 are MNHEY and SMNVEV (reference sequence). V lost 1 base to trimming and J lost 5 bases; unmatched junction nucleotides: 10. The CDR3 nucleotides read TGTGCCAGCAGTTTATTGGCAGGGGGCAGGTCGGATCAGCCCCAGCATTTT. Protein product: CASSLLAGGRSDQPQHF.